One and the same sample provided the 24 T cell receptor beta chains below, sequenced in a study of PD-1 blockade in classical Hodgkin lymphoma. Profiling relied on immunoSEQ multiplex PCR, and the TCRdb table lists in-frame clones only, not all of them. The repertoire has approximately 52,000 clones, more than 75% of them found once; the top ten carry approximately 7%. Specified time point: cycle 4 day 1 (C4D1), after 5 to 7 weeks of nivolumab. Patients all relapsed after autologous stem cell transplantation, and there was variation in brentuximab vedotin exposure. Sample: peripheral blood mononuclear cells (PBMCs), taken before the fourth cycle of nivolumab. The receptors derive from a human donor with classical Hodgkin lymphoma.

Of note for this clone: Other DNA sequences in this specimen translate into the identical CDR3. The rearrangement links TRBV7-2 to TRBJ1-2; D uncertain. Germline V gene lookup returns CDR1 SGHTA and CDR2 FQGNSA. The CDR3 is 13 residues long. With 3 bases removed from V and 1 base from J, the gap between germline ends came to 6 bases. The CDR3 DNA sequence: TGTGCCAGCAGCTTCGGAATTAACTATGGCTACACCTTC. It yields the protein CASSFGINYGYTF.

The chain links TRBV11-2 to TRBJ2-7; 7 bases line up with TRBD2. CDR3 length: 16 amino acids. The germline CDR1 and CDR2 sequences are SGHAT and FQNNGV. J lost 0 bases, V lost 1 base, and 6 bases had no gene match. The CDR3 region is CASSLVASGGSYEQYF. CDR3 DNA: TGTGCCAGCAGCTTAGTGGCTAGCGGAGGCTCCTACGAGCAGTACTTC.

A note on this clone: Other DNA sequences in the same sample also yield this CDR3. This chain uses TRBV6-6 with TRBJ2-3; D gene uncertain. Germline assignment: CDR1 MNHNY and CDR2 SVGAGI (reference sequence). V was pared by 8 bases and J by 1 base, with 7 bases between. This CDR3 is built from 12 residues. CDR3 bases: TGTGCCAGCTCCAGCGGCACAGATACGCAGTATTTT. The encoded protein is CASSSGTDTQYF.

This clone was observed a single time. The V gene is TRBV27, the J gene TRBJ2-3, with TRBD2 identical over 8 bases. Germline V lookup: CDR1 MNHEY, CDR2 SMNVEV (reference sequence). The V gene end was trimmed by 7 bases and the J gene end by 3 bases; junction bases not matched to a gene: 9. CDR3 size: 15 residues. CDR3 region: CASKHTSGETDTQYF. In nucleotides, the CDR3 is TGTGCCAGCAAACACACTAGCGGCGAGACAGATACGCAGTATTTT.

V is TRBV19 and J is TRBJ1-1; 7 bases are shared with TRBD1. CDR3 size: 13 residues. The V and J ends lost 9 bases and 1 base, in that order; junction bases with no gene match: 5. The germline CDR1 and CDR2 sequences are LNHDA and SQIVND (reference sequence). Written as DNA, the CDR3 is TGTGCCAGCCAGACAGGGTCGAACACTGAAGCTTTCTTT. As protein: CASQTGSNTEAFF.

This sequence joins TRBV6-1 and TRBJ2-3; maybe TRBD2 (6 bases). There are 15 residues in the CDR3. V lost 1 base and J lost 4, with 12 bases in between. CDR1 is MNHNS, CDR2 SASEGT, per germline. The CDR3 loop reads CASSEETSRADTQYF. CDR3 coding DNA: TGTGCCAGCAGTGAAGAGACTAGTAGGGCAGATACGCAGTATTTT.

The chain has TRBV10-2 and TRBJ2-1; 10 nucleotides agree with TRBD2. The CDR3 runs to 16 residues. V trimming: 2 bases; J trimming: 8 bases; junction bases outside the gene matches: 9. Germline V gene data show CDR1 as WSHSY and CDR2 as SAAADI. The CDR3 sequence is CASSEAAGTSVDEQFF. DNA for the CDR3: TGCGCCAGCAGTGAGGCAGCCGGGACTAGCGTCGATGAGCAGTTCTTC.

Here the CDR3 reads CASSVEVRGQYYGYTF. The DNA for the CDR3 is TGTGCCAGCAGCGTAGAGGTTCGCGGACAGTACTATGGCTACACCTTC. The chain joins TRBV9 to TRBJ1-2; tentative D call: TRBD1 (6 bases). V lost 0 bases, J lost 3 bases, and 15 bases lay in between. CDR3 size: 16 residues. Germline V CDR1 and CDR2: SGDLS, YYNGEE.

This chain uses TRBV5-6 with TRBJ2-1, with 10 bases that match TRBD2. The V segment lost 0 bases and the J segment 10 bases; nucleotides outside the gene matches: 7. Germline V CDR1 and CDR2: SGHDT, YYEEEE. The CDR3 contains 15 residues. The CDR3 is CASSLASGRIWEQFF. For the CDR3, the DNA is TGTGCCAGCAGCTTGGCTAGCGGGAGAATCTGGGAGCAGTTCTTC.

V and J are TRBV20-1 and TRBJ2-5, with a weak D call TRBD1 (6 bases). Germline lookup yields CDR1 DFQATT and CDR2 SNEGSKA (reference sequence). The CDR3 extends over 11 amino acids. In DNA, the CDR3 is TGCTCTGGGGGCCCAGAAGAGACCCAGTACTTC. This sequence encodes CSGGPEETQYF.

The rearrangement links TRBV18 to TRBJ2-7, with D maybe TRBD1 (5 bases). The CDR3 consists of 14 residues. Germline V gives CDR1 KGHSH, CDR2 LQKENI. The V gene lost 6 bases and the J gene lost 2 bases, with 14 bases spanning the gap. The CDR3 nucleotides are TGTGCCAGCTCCCCGGCAGGGATGGCCTACGAGCAGTACTTC. This sequence encodes CASSPAGMAYEQYF.

V usage is TRBV20-1 and J usage is TRBJ2-1; D unresolved. The CDR3 sequence is 11 residues long. Looked up from germline, CDR1 is DFQATT and CDR2 is SNEGSKA (reference sequence). Trimming took 6 bases from V and 9 from J, leaving 12 bases between them. Here the CDR3 reads CSARLVVEQFF. CDR3 nucleotides: TGCAGTGCCCGGCTAGTTGTTGAGCAGTTCTTC.

The chain links TRBV5-6 to TRBJ1-1; weak D call: TRBD1 (6 bases). V shed 4 bases and J shed 4 bases, with 17 bases lying between them. The germline gives CDR1 SGHDT, CDR2 YYEEEE. The CDR3 has 15 amino acids. The CDR3 DNA is TGTGCCAGCAGCCCGGCAGGGGCCGGGGGCACTGAAGCTTTCTTT. Its protein product is CASSPAGAGGTEAFF.

The V and J genes are TRBV2 and TRBJ2-6, with D perhaps matching TRBD2 (6 bases). The V and J ends lost 7 bases and 0 bases respectively, with 10 bases between them. The CDR3 is 15 residues long. The germline gives CDR1 SNHLY, CDR2 FYNNEI. For the CDR3, the DNA is TGTGCCAGCACCCCCGGGAGCTCTGGGGCCAACGTCCTGACTTTC. Amino acid sequence: CASTPGSSGANVLTF.

The chain carries TRBV6-5 and TRBJ1-5, with 8 bases fitting TRBD1. With V trimmed by 6 bases and J by 7 bases, 5 bases remained unmatched. The CDR3 is 13 residues long. Germline V gene lookup returns CDR1 MNHEY and CDR2 SVGAGI. CDR3 protein: CASRTGGGQPQHF. CDR3 DNA: TGTGCCAGCAGAACAGGGGGAGGCCAGCCCCAGCATTTT.

CDR3 residues: CAIKDRGKETQYF. CDR3 bases: TGTGCCATTAAGGACAGGGGAAAAGAGACCCAGTACTTC. V gene TRBV28 combines with J gene TRBJ2-5; 9 nucleotides agree with TRBD1. Germline V gives CDR1 MDHEN, CDR2 SYDVKM. The J segment lost 3 bases and the V segment lost 10 bases, leaving 6 bases of the junction unmatched. This CDR3 is built from 13 residues.

The chain combines TRBV15 with TRBJ1-1, with no clear D. This CDR3 contains 15 residues. The germline V gene has CDR1 LNHNV and CDR2 YYDKDF (reference sequence). Deletions cut 0 bases from V and 1 base from J, with 9 bases between. CDR3 nucleotide sequence: TGTGCCACCAGCAGAGAACGTGGTGCGAACACTGAAGCTTTCTTT. Translated, it gives CATSRERGANTEAFF.

This clone was seen a few times. This sequence joins TRBV18 and TRBJ2-5; D is uncertain. CDR1 is KGHSH and CDR2 is LQKENI in the germline V gene. The CDR3 covers 15 residues. Trimming stripped 2 bases from V and 0 bases from J, with 10 bases between. CDR3 bases: TGTGCCAGCTCACCAAGACCGAGGAACCAAGAGACCCAGTACTTC. It encodes CASSPRPRNQETQYF.

In its sample, this clone was seen a few times. This chain uses TRBV29-1 with TRBJ2-1; D is perhaps TRBD1 (6 bases). The V end lost 7 bases, the J end lost 9 bases, and 16 bases lay between the germline ends. The CDR3 has 12 amino acids. Germline V gives CDR1 SQVTM, CDR2 ANQGSEA. The CDR3 here is CSGGSSDSEQFF. The CDR3 DNA follows: TGCAGCGGTGGGTCCTCGGACAGTGAGCAGTTCTTC.

The chain uses TRBV11-2 and TRBJ2-3; TRBD2 matches 9 bases. Germline assignment: CDR1 SGHAT and CDR2 FQNNGV. The length of the CDR3 is 16 residues. After removal of 2 bases from V and 3 bases from J, the junction contained 6 bases not matched to a gene. Here the CDR3 DNA reads TGTGCCAGCAGCTTATGGCCTAGCGGGGAGACAGATACGCAGTATTTT. Its protein product is CASSLWPSGETDTQYF.

This chain joins TRBV6-1 and TRBJ1-1; unclear D gene. The CDR3 spans 13 residues. Looked up from germline, CDR1 is MNHNS and CDR2 is SASEGT. Trimming took 1 base from V and 1 from J, leaving 4 bases between them. The DNA of the CDR3 is TGTGCCAGCAGTGAAGAACCGAACACTGAAGCTTTCTTT. Translating gives CASSEEPNTEAFF.

V and J are TRBV21-1 and TRBJ1-5; the table's D call TRBD1 went unverified against the DNA. TRBV21-1 is a documented pseudogene. The CDR3 has 16 amino acids. The CDR3 DNA reads TGTGCCAGCCCTGACAGGGAGAGCCATAGCAATCAGCCCCAGCATTTT. As protein: CASPDRESHSNQPQHF.

This clone occurred once. J is TRBJ2-2 and V is TRBV7-9; D uncertain. The CDR3 has 15 amino acids. Trimming stripped 5 bases from V and 0 bases from J, with 10 bases between. Germline lookup yields CDR1 SEHNR and CDR2 FQNEAQ (reference sequence). In DNA, the CDR3 is TGTGCCAGCAGCCTCTGGACGGCGAACACCGGGGAGCTGTTTTTT. The encoded protein is CASSLWTANTGELFF.

The chain carries TRBV7-7 and TRBJ2-7, with a tentative D call TRBD1 (6 bases). This CDR3 region has 17 residues. The V gene lost 1 base and the J gene lost 3 bases, with 19 bases spanning the gap. The germline V gene encodes CDR1 SSHAT and CDR2 FNYEAQ (reference sequence). The CDR3 bases are TGTGCCAGCAGCTTAGTACATCAAGGCAGGGGCTACTACGAGCAGTACTTC. It yields the protein CASSLVHQGRGYYEQYF.